This record looks at one TCR beta chain sequence and its context. Its antigen is currently unknown. This CDR3 region has 11 residues. CDR1 is SNHLY and CDR2 is FYNNEI in the germline V gene. With 5 bases removed from V and 14 bases from J, the gap between germline ends came to 13 bases. Libraries were prepared by immunoSEQ multiplex PCR; TCRdb keeps only in-frame clonotypes and omits some of them. The sample has about 150,000 clones; approximately 90% are singletons. The data were taken from a study of T cell responses to AZD1222 COVID-19 vaccine. Broader study findings: Most donors were white British and more were female, and clonal diversity was possibly underestimated.

Here the sequenced sample was peripheral blood, taken on day 0 of AZD1222 vaccination. This sequence was found in an adult in good health. The V gene is TRBV2, the J gene TRBJ2-1; possible D gene TRBD2, 5 bases. The CDR3 nucleotides are TGTGCCAGCAGTTACACTAGGGTGGAGTTCTTC. Its translation: CASSYTRVEFF. Together with reference TRBV2 and TRBJ2-1, the CDR3 gives the full variable domain: EPEVTQTPSHQVTQMGQEVILRCVPISNHLYFYWYRQILGQKVEFLVSFYNNEISEKSEIFDDQFSVERPDGSNFTLKIRSTKLEDSAMYFCASSYTRVEFFGPGTRLTVL.